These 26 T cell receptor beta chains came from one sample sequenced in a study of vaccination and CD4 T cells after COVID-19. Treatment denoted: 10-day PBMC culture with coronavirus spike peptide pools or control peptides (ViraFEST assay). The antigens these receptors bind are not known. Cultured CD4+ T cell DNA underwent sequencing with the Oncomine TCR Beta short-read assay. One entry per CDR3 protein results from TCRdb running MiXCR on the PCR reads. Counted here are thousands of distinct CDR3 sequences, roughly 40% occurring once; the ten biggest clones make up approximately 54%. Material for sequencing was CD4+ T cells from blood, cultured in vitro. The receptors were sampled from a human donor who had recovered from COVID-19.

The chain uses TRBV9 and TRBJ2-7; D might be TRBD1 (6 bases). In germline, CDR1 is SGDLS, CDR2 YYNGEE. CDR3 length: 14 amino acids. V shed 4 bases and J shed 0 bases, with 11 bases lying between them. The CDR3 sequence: CASSFRDNSYEQYF. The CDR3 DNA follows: TGTGCCAGCAGCTTCCGGGACAACTCCTACGAGCAGTACTTC. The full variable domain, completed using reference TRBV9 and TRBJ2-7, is DSGVTQTPKHLITATGQRVTLRCSPRSGDLSVYWYQQSLDQGLQFLIQYYNGEERAKGNILERFSAQQFPDLHSELNLSSLELGDSALYFCASSFRDNSYEQYFGPGTRLTVT.

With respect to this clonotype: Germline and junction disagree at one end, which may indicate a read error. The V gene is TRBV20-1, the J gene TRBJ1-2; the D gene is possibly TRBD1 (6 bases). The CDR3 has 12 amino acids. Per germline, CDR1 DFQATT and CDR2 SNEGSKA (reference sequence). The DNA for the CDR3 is TGCAGTGCTAGACTAAGAGGACAGACGAACGAATTC. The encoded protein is CSARLRGQTNEF.

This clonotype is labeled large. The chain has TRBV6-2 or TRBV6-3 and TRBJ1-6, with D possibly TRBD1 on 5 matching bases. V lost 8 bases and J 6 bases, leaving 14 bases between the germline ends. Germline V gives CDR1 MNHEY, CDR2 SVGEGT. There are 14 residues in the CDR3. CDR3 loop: CASGQGSGNSPLHF. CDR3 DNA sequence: TGTGCCAGCGGCCAGGGATCGGGTAATTCACCCCTCCACTTT.

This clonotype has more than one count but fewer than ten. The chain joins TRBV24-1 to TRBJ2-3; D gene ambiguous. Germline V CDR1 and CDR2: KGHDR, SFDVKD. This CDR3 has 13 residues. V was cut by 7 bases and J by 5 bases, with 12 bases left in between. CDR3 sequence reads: CATSPHGQDTQYF. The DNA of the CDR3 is TGTGCCACCAGCCCCCATGGTCAAGATACGCAGTATTTT.

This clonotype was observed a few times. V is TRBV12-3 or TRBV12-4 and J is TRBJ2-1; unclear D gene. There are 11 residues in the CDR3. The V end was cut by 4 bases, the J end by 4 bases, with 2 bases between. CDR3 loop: CASSWYNEQFF. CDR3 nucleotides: TGTGCCAGCAGTTGGTACAATGAGCAGTTCTTC.

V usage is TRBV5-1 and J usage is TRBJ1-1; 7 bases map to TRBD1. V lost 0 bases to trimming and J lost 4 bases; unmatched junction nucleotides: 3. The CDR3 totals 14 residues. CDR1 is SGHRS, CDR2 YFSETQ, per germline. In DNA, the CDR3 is TGCGCCAGCAGCTTGGTACAGGGGCCCACTGAAGCTTTCTTT. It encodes CASSLVQGPTEAFF.

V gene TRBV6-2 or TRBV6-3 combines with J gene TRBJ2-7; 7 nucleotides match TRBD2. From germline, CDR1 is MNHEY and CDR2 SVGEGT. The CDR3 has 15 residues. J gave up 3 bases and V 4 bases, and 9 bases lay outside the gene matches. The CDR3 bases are TGTGCCAGCAGTTTAGTGTCTGCGGGGGACTACGAGCAGTACTTC. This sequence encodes CASSLVSAGDYEQYF.

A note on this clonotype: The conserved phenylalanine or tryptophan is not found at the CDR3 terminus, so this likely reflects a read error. The CDR3 bases are TGTGCCACCAGTGATTCCGGGACGAGGGCTGATACGCAGTATCTT. It yields the protein CATSDSGTRADTQYL. V is TRBV24-1 and J is TRBJ2-3, with D perhaps matching TRBD1 or TRBD2 (5 bases each). The CDR3 runs to 15 residues. Trimming took 2 bases from V and 6 from J, leaving 14 bases between them. Germline V lookup: CDR1 KGHDR, CDR2 SFDVKD.

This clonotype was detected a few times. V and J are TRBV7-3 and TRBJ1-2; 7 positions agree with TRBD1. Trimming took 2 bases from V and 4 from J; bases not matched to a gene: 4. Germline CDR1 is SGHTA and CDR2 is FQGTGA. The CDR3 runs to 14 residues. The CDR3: CASSLGTASYGYTF. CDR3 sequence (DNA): TGTGCCAGCAGCTTAGGGACAGCGAGCTATGGCTACACCTTC. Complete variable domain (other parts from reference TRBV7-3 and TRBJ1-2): GAGVSQTPSNKVTEKGKYVELRCDPISGHTALYWYRQSLGQGPEFLIYFQGTGAADDSGLPNDRFFAVRPEGSVSTLKIQRTERGDSAVYLCASSLGTASYGYTFGSGTRLTVV.

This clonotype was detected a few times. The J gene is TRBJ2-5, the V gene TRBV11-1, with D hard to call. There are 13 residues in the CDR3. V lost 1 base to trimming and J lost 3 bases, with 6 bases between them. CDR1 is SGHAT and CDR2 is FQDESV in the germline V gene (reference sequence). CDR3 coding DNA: TGTGCCAGCAGCTTAGGGTGGGAAGAGACCCAGTACTTC. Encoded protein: CASSLGWEETQYF.

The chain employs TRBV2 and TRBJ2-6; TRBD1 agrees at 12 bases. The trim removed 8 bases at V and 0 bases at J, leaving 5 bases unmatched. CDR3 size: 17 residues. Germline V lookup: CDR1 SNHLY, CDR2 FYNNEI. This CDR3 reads CASGGDRGLSGANVLTF. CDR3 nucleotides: TGTGCCAGCGGGGGGGACAGGGGGCTCTCTGGGGCCAACGTCCTGACTTTC.

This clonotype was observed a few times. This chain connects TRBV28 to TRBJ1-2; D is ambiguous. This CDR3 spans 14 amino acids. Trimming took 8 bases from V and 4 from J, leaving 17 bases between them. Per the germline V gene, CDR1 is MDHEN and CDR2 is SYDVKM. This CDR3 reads CASLLGYGGYGYTF. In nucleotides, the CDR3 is TGTGCCAGCCTCCTAGGGTACGGAGGCTATGGCTACACCTTC.

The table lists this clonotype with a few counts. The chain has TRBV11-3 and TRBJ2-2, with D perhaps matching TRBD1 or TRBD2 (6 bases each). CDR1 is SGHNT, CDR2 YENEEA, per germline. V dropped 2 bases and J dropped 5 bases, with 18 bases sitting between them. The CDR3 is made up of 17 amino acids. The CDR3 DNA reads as TGTGCCAGCAGCTTATGGTGGGGGGCGCGTCGAACCGGGGAGCTGTTTTTT. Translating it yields CASSLWWGARRTGELFF.

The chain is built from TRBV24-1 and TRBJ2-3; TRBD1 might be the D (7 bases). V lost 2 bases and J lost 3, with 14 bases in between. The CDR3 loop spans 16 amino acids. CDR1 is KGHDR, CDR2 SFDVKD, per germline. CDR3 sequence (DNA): TGTGCCACCAGTGATTCGTCGACAGGGAGGACAGATACGCAGTATTTT. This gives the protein CATSDSSTGRTDTQYF.

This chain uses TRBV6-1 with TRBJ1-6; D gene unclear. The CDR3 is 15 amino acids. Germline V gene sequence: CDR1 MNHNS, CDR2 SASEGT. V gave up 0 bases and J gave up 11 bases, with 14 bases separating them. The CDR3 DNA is TGTGCCAGCAGTGAAGCGCATCCGGCGGGAACACCCCTCCACTTT. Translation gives CASSEAHPAGTPLHF.

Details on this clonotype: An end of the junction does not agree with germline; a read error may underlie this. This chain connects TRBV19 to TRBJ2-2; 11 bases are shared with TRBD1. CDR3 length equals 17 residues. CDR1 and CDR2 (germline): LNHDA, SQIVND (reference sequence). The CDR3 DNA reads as TGTGCCAGTAGTATAGGGACAGGGGGCGTGGACACCAGGGAGCTGTTTTTT. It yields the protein CASSIGTGGVDTRELFF. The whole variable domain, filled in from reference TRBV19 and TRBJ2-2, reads DGGITQSPKYLFRKEGQNVTLSCEQNLNHDAMYWYRQDPGQGLRLIYYSQIVNDFQKGDIAEGYSVSREKKESFPLTVTSAQKNPTAFYLCASSIGTGGVDTRELFFGEGSRLTVL.

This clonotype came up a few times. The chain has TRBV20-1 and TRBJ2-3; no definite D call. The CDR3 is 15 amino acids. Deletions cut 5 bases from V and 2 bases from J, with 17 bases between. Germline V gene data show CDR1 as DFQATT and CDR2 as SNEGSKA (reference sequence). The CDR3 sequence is CSACPGPWDTDTQYF. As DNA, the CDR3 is TGCAGTGCTTGCCCCGGCCCCTGGGACACAGATACGCAGTATTTT.

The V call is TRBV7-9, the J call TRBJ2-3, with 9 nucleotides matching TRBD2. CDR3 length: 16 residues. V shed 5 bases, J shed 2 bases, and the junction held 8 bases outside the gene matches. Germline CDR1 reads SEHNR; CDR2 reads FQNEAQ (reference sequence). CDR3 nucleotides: TGTGCCAGCAGCAGAGGTAGCGGGGGATTCACAGATACGCAGTATTTT. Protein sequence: CASSRGSGGFTDTQYF.

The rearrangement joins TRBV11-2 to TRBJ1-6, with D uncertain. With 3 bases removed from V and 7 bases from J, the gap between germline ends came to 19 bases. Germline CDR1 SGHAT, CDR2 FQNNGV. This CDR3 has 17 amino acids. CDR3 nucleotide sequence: TGTGCCAGCAGCTTGTTCCGGCTAGGAGGAATAAATTCACCCCTCCACTTT. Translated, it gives CASSLFRLGGINSPLHF.

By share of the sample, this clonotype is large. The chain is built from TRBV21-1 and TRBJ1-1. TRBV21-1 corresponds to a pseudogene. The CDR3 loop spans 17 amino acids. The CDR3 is CASSKYINREGRTEAFF. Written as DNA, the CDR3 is TGTGCCAGCAGCAAATACATAAACAGGGAGGGAAGGACTGAAGCTTTCTTT.

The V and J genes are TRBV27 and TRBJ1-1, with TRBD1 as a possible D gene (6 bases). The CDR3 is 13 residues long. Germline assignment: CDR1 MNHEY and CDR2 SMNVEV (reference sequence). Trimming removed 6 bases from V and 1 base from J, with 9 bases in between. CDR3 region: CASSDRSNTEAFF. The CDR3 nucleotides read TGTGCCAGCAGCGACAGGTCGAACACTGAAGCTTTCTTT.

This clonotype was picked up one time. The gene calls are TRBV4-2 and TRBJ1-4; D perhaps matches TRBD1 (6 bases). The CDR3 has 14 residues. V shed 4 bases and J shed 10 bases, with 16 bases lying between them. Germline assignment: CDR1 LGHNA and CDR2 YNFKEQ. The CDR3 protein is CASSPIPQGLKLFF. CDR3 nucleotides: TGTGCCAGCAGCCCCATCCCACAGGGTTTAAAACTGTTTTTT.

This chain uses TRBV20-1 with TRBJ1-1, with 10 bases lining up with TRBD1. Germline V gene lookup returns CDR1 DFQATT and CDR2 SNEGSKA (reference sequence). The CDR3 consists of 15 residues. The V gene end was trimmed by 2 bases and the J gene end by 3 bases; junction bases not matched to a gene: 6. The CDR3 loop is CSARRQGARDTEAFF. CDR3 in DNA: TGCAGTGCTAGAAGACAGGGGGCGCGGGACACTGAAGCTTTCTTT.

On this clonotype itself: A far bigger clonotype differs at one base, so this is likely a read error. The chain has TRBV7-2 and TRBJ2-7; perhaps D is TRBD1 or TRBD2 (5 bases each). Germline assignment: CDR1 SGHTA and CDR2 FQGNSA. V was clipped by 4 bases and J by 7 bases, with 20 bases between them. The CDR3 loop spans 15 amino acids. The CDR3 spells CASSSRPGTTTEQYF. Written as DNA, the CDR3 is TGTGCCAGCAGCTCTAGGCCTGGGACCACCACGGAGCAGTACTTC. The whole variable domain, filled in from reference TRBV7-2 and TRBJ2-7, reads GAGVSQSPSNKVTEKGKDVELRCDPISGHTALYWYRQSLGQGLEFLIYFQGNSAPDKSGLPSDRFSAERTGGSVSTLTIQRTQQEDSAVYLCASSSRPGTTTEQYFGPGTRLTVT.

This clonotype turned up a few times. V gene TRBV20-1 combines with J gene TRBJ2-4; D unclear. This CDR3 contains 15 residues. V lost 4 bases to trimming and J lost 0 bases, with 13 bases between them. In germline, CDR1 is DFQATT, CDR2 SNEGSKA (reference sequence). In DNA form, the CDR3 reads TGCAGTGCTAAGAGACGCACGACAGCCAAAAACATTCAGTACTTC. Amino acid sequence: CSAKRRTTAKNIQYF.

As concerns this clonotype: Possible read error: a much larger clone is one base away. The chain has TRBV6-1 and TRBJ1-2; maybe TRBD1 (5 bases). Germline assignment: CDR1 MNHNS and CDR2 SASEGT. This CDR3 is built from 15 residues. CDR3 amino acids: CTSSASDSVNYGYTF. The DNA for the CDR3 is TGTACCAGCAGTGCTTCTGACAGTGTCAACTATGGCTACACCTTC.